The rows below give T cell receptor beta chains drawn from one sample of a study of T cell repertoires in cytomegalovirus infection. One entry per CDR3 protein, called by TCRdb with MiXCR from the reads. The table shows around 300,000 distinct CDR3 sequences, with more than 20% occurring only once. Sequencing used PBMCs. Receptors originate from a human donor in good health (CMV status not recorded). Some clones in this sample may be carry-over from other donors' samples. CDR3s leave out the opening cysteine and the closing phenylalanine or tryptophan. The listing skips clone size in some rows; elsewhere it reads once, few, many or a size class.

V	size	J	CDR3
TRBV7-2	many	TRBJ2-1	ASSAFGDEQF
TRBV6-6	.	TRBJ2-1	ASSYQLAGAYNEQF
TRBV9	few	TRBJ2-7	ASSYGTAPYEQY
TRBV7-2	medium-sized	TRBJ2-4	ASSLVGGTGGKNIQY
TRBV11-2	few	TRBJ1-2	ASSEDGFYGYT
TRBV7-2	many	TRBJ1-5	ASSLALSNQPQH
TRBV20-1	.	TRBJ1-1	SEGHPRTEAF
TRBV28	.	TRBJ1-1	ASSSGTGLTEAF
TRBV6-5	.	TRBJ2-3	ASSYSGLAGEQDTQY
TRBV29-1	.	TRBJ2-2	SVEGTSGSTGELF
TRBV11-3	.	TRBJ1-1	ASSLATRTLNTEAF
TRBV7-2	many	TRBJ2-7	ASSSASGRNQQY
TRBV6-2/TRBV6-3	many	TRBJ2-1	ATQREGPPNEQF
TRBV20-1	.	TRBJ2-2	SARMDRAAGELF
TRBV29-1	.	TRBJ2-6	SVQRYSGANVLT
TRBV10-3	few	TRBJ2-7	AISESGQSFIQQY
TRBV28	many	TRBJ1-1	ASSLIRANTEAF
TRBV7-2	many	TRBJ2-7	ASSQGQGFSYEQY